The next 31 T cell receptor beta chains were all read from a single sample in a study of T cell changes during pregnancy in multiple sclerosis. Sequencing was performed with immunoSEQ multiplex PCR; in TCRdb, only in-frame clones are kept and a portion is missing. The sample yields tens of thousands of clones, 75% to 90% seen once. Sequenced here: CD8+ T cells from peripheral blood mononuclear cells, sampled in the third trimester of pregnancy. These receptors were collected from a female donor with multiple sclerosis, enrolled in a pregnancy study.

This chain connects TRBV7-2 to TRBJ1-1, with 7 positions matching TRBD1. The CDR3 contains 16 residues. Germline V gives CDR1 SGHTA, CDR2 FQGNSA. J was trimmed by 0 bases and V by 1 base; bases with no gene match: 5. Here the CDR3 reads CASSLVYGQVNTEAFF. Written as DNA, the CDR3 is TGTGCCAGCAGCTTAGTCTATGGACAGGTGAACACTGAAGCTTTCTTT.

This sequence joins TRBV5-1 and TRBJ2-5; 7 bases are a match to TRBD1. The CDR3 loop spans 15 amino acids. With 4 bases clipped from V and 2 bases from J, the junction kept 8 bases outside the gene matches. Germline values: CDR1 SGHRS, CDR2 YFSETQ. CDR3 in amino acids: CASSDPGQSQETQYF. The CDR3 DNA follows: TGCGCCAGCAGCGATCCGGGACAGAGTCAAGAGACCCAGTACTTC. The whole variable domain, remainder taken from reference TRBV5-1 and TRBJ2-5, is KAGVTQTPRYLIKTRGQQVTLSCSPISGHRSVSWYQQTPGQGLQFLFEYFSETQRNKGNFPGRFSGRQFSNSRSEMNVSTLELGDSALYLCASSDPGQSQETQYFGPGTRLLVL.

The CDR3 DNA is TGCGCCAGCAGCCCGGGACCCGAGGGAGGGTGGGTCGAAGAGACCCAGTACTTC. Residues: CASSPGPEGGWVEETQYF. The rearrangement uses TRBV5-1 and TRBJ2-5; 7 positions agree with TRBD2. V lost 4 bases and J lost 3; bases outside the gene matches: 18. The CDR3 has 18 residues. Germline V lookup: CDR1 SGHRS, CDR2 YFSETQ. Full variable domain (remainder filled in from reference TRBV5-1 and TRBJ2-5): KAGVTQTPRYLIKTRGQQVTLSCSPISGHRSVSWYQQTPGQGLQFLFEYFSETQRNKGNFPGRFSGRQFSNSRSEMNVSTLELGDSALYLCASSPGPEGGWVEETQYFGPGTRLLVL.

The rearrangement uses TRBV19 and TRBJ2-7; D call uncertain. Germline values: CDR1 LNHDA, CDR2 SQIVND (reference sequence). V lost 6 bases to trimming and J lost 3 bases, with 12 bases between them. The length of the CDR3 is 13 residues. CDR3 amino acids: CASRARQSYEQYF. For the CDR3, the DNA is TGTGCCAGTAGGGCGCGGCAGAGCTACGAGCAGTACTTC.

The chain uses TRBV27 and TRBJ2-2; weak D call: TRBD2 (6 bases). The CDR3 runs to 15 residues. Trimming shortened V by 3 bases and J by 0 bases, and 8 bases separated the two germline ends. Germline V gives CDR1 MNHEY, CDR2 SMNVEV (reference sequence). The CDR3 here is CASSLGLSNTGELFF. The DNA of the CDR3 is TGTGCCAGCAGTTTGGGACTCTCGAACACCGGGGAGCTGTTTTTT.

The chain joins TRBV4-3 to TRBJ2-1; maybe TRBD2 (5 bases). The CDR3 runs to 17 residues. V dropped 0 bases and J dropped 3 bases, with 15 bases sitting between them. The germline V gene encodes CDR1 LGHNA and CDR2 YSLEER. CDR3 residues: CASSQDALRALYNEQFF. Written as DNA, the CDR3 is TGCGCCAGCAGCCAAGATGCCCTGCGGGCCCTCTACAATGAGCAGTTCTTC.

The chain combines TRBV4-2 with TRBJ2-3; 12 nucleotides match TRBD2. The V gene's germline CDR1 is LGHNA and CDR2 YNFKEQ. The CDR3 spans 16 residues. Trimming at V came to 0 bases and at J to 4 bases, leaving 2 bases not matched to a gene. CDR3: CASSQDRTSGADTQYF. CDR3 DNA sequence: TGTGCCAGCAGCCAAGATCGGACTAGCGGGGCAGATACGCAGTATTTT.

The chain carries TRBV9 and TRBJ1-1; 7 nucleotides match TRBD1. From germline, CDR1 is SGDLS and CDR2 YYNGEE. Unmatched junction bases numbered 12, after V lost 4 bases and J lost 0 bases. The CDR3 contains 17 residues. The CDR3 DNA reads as TGTGCCAGCAGCCAAATTCGACAGGGAGGCATGAACACTGAAGCTTTCTTT. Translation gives CASSQIRQGGMNTEAFF. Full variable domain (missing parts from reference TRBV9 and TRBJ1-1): DSGVTQTPKHLITATGQRVTLRCSPRSGDLSVYWYQQSLDQGLQFLIQYYNGEERAKGNILERFSAQQFPDLHSELNLSSLELGDSALYFCASSQIRQGGMNTEAFFGQGTRLTVV.

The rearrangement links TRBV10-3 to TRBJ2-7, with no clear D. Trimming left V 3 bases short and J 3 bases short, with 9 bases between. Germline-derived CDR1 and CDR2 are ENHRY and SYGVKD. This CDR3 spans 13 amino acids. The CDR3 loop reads CAISEQQHYEQYF. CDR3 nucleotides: TGTGCCATCAGTGAACAACAGCACTACGAGCAGTACTTC.

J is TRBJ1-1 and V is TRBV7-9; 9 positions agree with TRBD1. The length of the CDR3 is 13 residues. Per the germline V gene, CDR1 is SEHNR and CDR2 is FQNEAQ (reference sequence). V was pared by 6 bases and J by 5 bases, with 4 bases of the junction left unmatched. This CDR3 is CASRQGARTEAFF. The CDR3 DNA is TGTGCCAGCAGACAGGGGGCTCGGACTGAAGCTTTCTTT.

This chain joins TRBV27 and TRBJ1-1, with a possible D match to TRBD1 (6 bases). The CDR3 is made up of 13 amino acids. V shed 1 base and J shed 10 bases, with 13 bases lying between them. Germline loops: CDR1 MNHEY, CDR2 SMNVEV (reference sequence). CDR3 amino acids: CASSLYQGMGAFF. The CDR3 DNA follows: TGTGCCAGCAGTTTATATCAGGGGATGGGAGCTTTCTTT.

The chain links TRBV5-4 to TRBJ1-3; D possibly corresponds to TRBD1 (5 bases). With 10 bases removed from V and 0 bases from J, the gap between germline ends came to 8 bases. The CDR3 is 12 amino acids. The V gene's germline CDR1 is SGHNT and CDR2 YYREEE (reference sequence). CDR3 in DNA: TGTGCCGGGGGGGGCTCTGGAAACACCATATATTTT. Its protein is CAGGGSGNTIYF.

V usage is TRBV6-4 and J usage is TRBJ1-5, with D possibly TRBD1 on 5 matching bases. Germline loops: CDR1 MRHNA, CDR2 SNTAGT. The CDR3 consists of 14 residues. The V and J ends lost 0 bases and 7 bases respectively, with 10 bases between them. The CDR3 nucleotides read TGTGCCAGCAGTGACTCAGTGGGGGGACAGCCCCAGCATTTT. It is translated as CASSDSVGGQPQHF.

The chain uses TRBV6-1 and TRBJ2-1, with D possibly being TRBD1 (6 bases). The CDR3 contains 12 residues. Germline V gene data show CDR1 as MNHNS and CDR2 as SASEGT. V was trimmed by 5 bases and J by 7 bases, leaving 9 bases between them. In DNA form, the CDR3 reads TGTGCCAGCAGTTGGCAGGGGAATGAGCAGTTCTTC. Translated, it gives CASSWQGNEQFF.

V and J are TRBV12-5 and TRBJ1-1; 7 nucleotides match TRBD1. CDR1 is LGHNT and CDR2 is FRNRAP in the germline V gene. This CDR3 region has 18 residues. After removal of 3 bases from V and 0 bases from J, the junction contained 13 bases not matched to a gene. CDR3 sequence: CASGFLVTGAQVNTEAFF. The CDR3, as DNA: TGTGCTAGTGGTTTCTTGGTTACAGGGGCGCAAGTGAACACTGAAGCTTTCTTT.

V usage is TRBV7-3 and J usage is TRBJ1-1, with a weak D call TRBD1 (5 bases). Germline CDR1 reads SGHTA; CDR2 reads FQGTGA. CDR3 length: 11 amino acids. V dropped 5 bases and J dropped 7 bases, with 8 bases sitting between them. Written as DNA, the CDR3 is TGTGCCAGCAGCCTAGGGGTTGAAGCTTTCTTT. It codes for CASSLGVEAFF.

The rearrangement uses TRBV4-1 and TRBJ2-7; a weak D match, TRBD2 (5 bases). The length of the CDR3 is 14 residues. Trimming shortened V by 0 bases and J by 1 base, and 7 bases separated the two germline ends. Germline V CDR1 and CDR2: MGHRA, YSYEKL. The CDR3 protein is CASSQDEGSYEQYF. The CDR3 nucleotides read TGCGCCAGCAGCCAAGATGAGGGTTCCTACGAGCAGTACTTC.

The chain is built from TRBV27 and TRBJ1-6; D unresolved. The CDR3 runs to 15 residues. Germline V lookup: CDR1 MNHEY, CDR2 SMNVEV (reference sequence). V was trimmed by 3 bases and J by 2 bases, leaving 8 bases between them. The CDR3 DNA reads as TGTGCCAGCAGTTTCCAGAAAGCCTATAATTCACCCCTCCACTTT. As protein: CASSFQKAYNSPLHF.

CDR3 DNA: TGTGCCAGCAGTGCCGAGCCGAGCTCCTACAATGAGCAGTTCTTC. Translated, it gives CASSAEPSSYNEQFF. The chain links TRBV6-4 to TRBJ2-1; D gene ambiguous. V was shortened by 4 bases and J by 0 bases, with 10 bases between the two germline ends. Looked up from germline, CDR1 is MRHNA and CDR2 is SNTAGT. The CDR3 has 15 residues.

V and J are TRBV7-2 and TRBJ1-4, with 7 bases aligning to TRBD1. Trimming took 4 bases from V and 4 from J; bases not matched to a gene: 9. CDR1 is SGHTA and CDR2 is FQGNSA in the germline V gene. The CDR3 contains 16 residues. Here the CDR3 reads CASSSTGTRGNEKLFF. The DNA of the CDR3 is TGTGCCAGCAGCTCGACAGGGACTCGAGGTAATGAAAAACTGTTTTTT.

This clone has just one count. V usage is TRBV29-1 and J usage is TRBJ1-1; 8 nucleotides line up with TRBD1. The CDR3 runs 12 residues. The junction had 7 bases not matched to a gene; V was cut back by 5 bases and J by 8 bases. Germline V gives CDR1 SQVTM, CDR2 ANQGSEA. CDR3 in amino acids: CSVSRTGPEAFF. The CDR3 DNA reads TGCAGCGTTAGTAGGACAGGGCCGGAAGCTTTCTTT.

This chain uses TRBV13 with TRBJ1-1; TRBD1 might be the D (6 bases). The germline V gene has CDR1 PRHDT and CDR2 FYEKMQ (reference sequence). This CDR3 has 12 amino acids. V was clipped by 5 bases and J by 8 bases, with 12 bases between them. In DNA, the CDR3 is TGTGCCAGCAGCCGCGAAAGGGGGGAAGCTTTCTTT. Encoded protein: CASSRERGEAFF.

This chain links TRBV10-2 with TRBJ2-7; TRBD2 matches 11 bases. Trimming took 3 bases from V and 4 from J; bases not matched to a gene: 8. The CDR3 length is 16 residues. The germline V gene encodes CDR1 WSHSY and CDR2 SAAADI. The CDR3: CASSDVSSSGRYEQYF. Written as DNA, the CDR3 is TGCGCCAGCAGTGACGTCTCCTCTAGCGGGAGGTACGAGCAGTACTTC.

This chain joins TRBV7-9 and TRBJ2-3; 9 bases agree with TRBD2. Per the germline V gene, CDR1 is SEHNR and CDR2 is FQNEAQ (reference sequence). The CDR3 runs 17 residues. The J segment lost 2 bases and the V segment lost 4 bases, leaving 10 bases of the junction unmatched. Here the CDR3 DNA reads TGTGCCAGCAGCTCAGGGACGCTAGCGGGGACCACAGATACGCAGTATTTT. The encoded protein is CASSSGTLAGTTDTQYF.

Written as DNA, the CDR3 is TGTGCCAGTAGTTTCGGTTCCGGGGAGCTGTTTTTT. Translating it yields CASSFGSGELFF. V usage is TRBV19 and J usage is TRBJ2-2; D unresolved. This CDR3 region has 12 residues. Germline CDR1 LNHDA, CDR2 SQIVND (reference sequence). V was clipped by 5 bases and J by 6 bases, with 7 bases between them.

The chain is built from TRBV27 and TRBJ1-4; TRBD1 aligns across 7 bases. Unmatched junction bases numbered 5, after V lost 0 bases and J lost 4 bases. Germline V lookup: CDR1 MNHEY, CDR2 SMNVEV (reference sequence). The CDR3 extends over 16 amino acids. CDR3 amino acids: CASSLSLGQSNEKLFF. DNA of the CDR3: TGTGCCAGCAGTTTATCCCTGGGACAGAGTAATGAAAAACTGTTTTTT.

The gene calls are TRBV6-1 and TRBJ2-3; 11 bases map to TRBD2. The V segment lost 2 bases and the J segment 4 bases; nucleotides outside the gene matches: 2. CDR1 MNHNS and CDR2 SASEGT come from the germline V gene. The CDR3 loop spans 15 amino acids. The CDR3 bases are TGTGCCAGCAGTGAAATAGCGGGGGGGCCAGATACGCAGTATTTT. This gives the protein CASSEIAGGPDTQYF.

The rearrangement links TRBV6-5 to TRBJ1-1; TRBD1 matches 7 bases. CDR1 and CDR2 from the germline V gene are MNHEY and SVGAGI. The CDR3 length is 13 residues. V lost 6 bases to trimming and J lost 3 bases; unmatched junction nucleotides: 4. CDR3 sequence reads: CASSWDRYTEAFF. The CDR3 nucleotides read TGTGCCAGCAGCTGGGACAGATACACTGAAGCTTTCTTT.

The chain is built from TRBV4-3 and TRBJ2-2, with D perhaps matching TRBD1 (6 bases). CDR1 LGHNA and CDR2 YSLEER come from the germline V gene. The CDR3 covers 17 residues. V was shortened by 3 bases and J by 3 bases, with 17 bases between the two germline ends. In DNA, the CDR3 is TGCGCCAGCAGCCATTCTAACAGGGAGCTCTACACCGGGGAGCTGTTTTTT. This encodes CASSHSNRELYTGELFF.

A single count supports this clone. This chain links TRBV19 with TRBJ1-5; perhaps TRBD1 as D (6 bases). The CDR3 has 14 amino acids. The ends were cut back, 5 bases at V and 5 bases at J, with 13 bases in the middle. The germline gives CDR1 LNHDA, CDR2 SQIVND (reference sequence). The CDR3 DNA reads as TGTGCCAGTAGTCGGACAGCTAATTATCAGCCCCAGCATTTT. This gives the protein CASSRTANYQPQHF.

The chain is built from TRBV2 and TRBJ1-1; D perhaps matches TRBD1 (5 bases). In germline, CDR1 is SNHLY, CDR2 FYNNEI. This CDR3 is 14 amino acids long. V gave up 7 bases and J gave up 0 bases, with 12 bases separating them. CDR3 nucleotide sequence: TGTGCCAGCACTCCTGACAGCATGAACACTGAAGCTTTCTTT. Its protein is CASTPDSMNTEAFF.